This T cell receptor (beta chain) derives from a study of CD8+ T cells in alopecia areata. Across the study: Tofacitinib ran 6 to 18 months, followed by 6 months off drug. Points from the study as a whole: Many expanded lesional clones persisted in scalp and blood during tofacitinib treatment. Researchers say the link of baseline CD8+ expansion to response remains uncertain, with one nonresponder.

The treatment was: oral pan-JAK inhibitor, 5-10 mg twice daily. Remarks on this clone: As yet, its antigen is unknown.

Per the germline V gene, CDR1 is SGHAT and CDR2 is FQNNGV. There are 12 residues in the CDR3. V was cut by 4 bases and J by 9 bases, with 12 bases left in between. cDNA serving as the sequencing template came from extracted, reverse transcribed RNA. This table comes from immunoSEQ multiplex PCR, and its TCRdb copy is limited to in-frame clones, with some not included. This table has approximately 300,000 clones, nearly 60% appearing once. The sequences come from CD4+ T cells sorted from blood, collected at week 24, from a patient treated with tofacitinib. The receptor's source is a human donor with alopecia areata. The V call is TRBV11-2, the J call TRBJ2-5; the D is unclear. CDR3 DNA sequence: TGTGCCAGCAGCTCGATCCTTGGGGCCCAGTACTTC. Translating gives CASSSILGAQYF.